Sequencing of this T cell receptor (beta chain) was carried out in a study of identical twins. Overall study results and limits: A partial confounding effect on zero-insertion analyses could come from invariant MAIT and iNKT cells. Where out-of-frame alpha sequences were twin-shared, they showed excess low generation probability. Whereas memory repertoires showed no such difference, abundant cord blood beta clonotypes carried fewer insertions.

Template switching added a universal primer binding site, and final cDNA carried unique molecular identifiers. Using its own MiXCR run on the 5' RACE reads, TCRdb lists one record per CDR3 protein. Of roughly 350,000 distinct CDR3 sequences in the sample, approximately 9.1% were seen once. In the case of this clonotype: Antigen unknown.

There are 13 residues in the CDR3. Between the trimmed V and J ends, which lost 0 bases and 2 bases, there was a span of 7 bases. Germline assignment: CDR1 DFQATT and CDR2 SNEGSKA (reference sequence). This clonotype was obtained from a woman in her forties or fifties in good health. Sequencing was done on a sample of naive T cells sorted from blood. The V call is TRBV20-1, the J call TRBJ1-1; D is ambiguous. CDR3 protein: CSARDRANTEAFF. The CDR3 nucleotides read TGCAGTGCTAGAGATAGGGCCAACACTGAAGCTTTCTTT.